What follows describes a single T cell receptor beta chain. This sample stems from a study of T cells after yellow fever vaccination. General observations from the study: The booster response re-showed most primary clones: 96% CD4, more than 70% CD8.

The TCR cDNA carried a universal primer site and UMIs from 5'RACE template switching. TCRdb independently ran MiXCR on the 5' RACE reads; one entry per CDR3 protein. The repertoire has over 65,000 distinct CDR3 sequences, about 14% of them found once; the top ten carry 20% to 25%. Germline V gene sequence: CDR1 SGHRS, CDR2 YFSETQ. The germline V and J ends were trimmed by 1 base and 2 bases, with 18 bases remaining between them. This CDR3 contains 17 residues. The receptor's source is a man younger than 35 who received the YFV17D yellow fever vaccine. This specimen consisted of CD8+ T cells not binding an NS4B(214-222) dextramer, sorted from PBMCs, obtained 20 to 25 days after the first yellow fever vaccination. The genes are TRBV5-1 and TRBJ2-5, with a tentative D call TRBD1 (7 bases). CDR3: CASSLSQGGPYQETQYF. The CDR3 DNA reads TGCGCCAGCAGCTTGTCCCAGGGGGGACCTTATCAAGAGACCCAGTACTTC.